The 25 T cell receptor beta chains below were found in one sample sequenced in a study of CXCR3-negative and CXCR3-positive naive CD8 T cells. TRB cDNA was prepared as libraries by UMI-labeled 5' RACE. With the 5' RACE reads reprocessed, TCRdb shows one record per CDR3 protein and no DNA. This sample's table has about 120,000 distinct CDR3 sequences. Which antigens these TCRs recognize remains unknown. General study findings and limits: The TRB CDR3s that CXCR3-positive naive cells carried were more hydrophobic than those of CXCR3-negative naive cells.

The sequenced sample consisted of naive CXCR3+ CD8+ T cells from blood. Stated subset: CD45RO-CCR7+CD27+CD95- naive CD8+ T cells expressing CXCR3 (TNR3+). The receptors shown here come from a human donor in good health. Some clones in this sample may be carry-over from other donors' samples.

This chain uses TRBV29-1 with TRBJ1-1; the TCRdb call, TRBD1, lacks DNA for checking. The CDR3 is 16 residues long. The germline V gene encodes CDR1 SQVTM and CDR2 ANQGSEA. The CDR3 here is CSVEQGFSFWDTEAFF.

The genes are TRBV3-1 and TRBJ1-6. Germline V gene lookup returns CDR1 LGHDT and CDR2 YNNKEL (reference sequence). This CDR3 contains 13 residues. The CDR3 loop reads CASSQAVGSPLHF.

The chain links TRBV7-9 to TRBJ2-1. The CDR3 is 11 residues long. Germline loops: CDR1 SEHNR, CDR2 FQNEAQ (reference sequence). CDR3 sequence reads: CASSQPNEQFF.

The CDR3 spells CASSVEEWRMSPGELFF. This rearrangement joins TRBV9 to TRBJ2-2; checking the TCRdb D call of TRBD1 is not possible without DNA. The length of the CDR3 is 17 residues. CDR1 SGDLS and CDR2 YYNGEE come from the germline V gene.

This chain links TRBV12-3 or TRBV12-4 with TRBJ2-7; checking the TCRdb D call of TRBD2 is not possible without DNA. This CDR3 is 16 amino acids long. CDR3 region: CASSNSGRGGSYEQYF.

The V and J genes are TRBV29-1 and TRBJ2-3; TCRdb names TRBD1, which stays unverified in the absence of DNA. This CDR3 contains 14 residues. CDR1 and CDR2 (germline): SQVTM, ANQGSEA. CDR3 sequence: CSVDGGGVADTQYF.

The V gene is TRBV18, the J gene TRBJ2-7; the TCRdb call, TRBD1, lacks DNA for checking. Per the germline V gene, CDR1 is KGHSH and CDR2 is LQKENI. This CDR3 has 17 amino acids. CDR3 loop: CASSPSPPGQSSYEQYF.

The chain carries TRBV13 and TRBJ1-4. This CDR3 comprises 16 residues. Germline V CDR1 and CDR2: PRHDT, FYEKMQ (reference sequence). CDR3 amino acids: CASSLETPATNEKLFF.

The chain employs TRBV4-3 and TRBJ2-1. Germline assignment: CDR1 LGHNA and CDR2 YSLEER. There are 17 residues in the CDR3. The CDR3 region is CASSQDLTAGSYNEQFF.

The chain joins TRBV12-5 to TRBJ2-7; TCRdb designates TRBD1, a call that cannot be tested without DNA. Germline V lookup: CDR1 LGHNT, CDR2 FRNRAP. The CDR3 has 15 amino acids. The CDR3 is CASDRGGAHTYEQYF.

The chain employs TRBV7-8 and TRBJ1-2; TCRdb lists TRBD1, though no DNA is available to test this call. This CDR3 has 12 amino acids. Germline values: CDR1 SGHVS, CDR2 FQNEAQ. CDR3: CASSLRQSGYTF.

This chain uses TRBV25-1 with TRBJ2-6. Germline-derived CDR1 and CDR2 are MGHDK and SYGVNS. The CDR3 loop spans 17 amino acids. The CDR3 spells CASSEYFLDSGANVLTF.

The V and J genes are TRBV29-1 and TRBJ1-1; TCRdb gives TRBD1 as the D gene, but with no DNA this cannot be confirmed. Germline lookup yields CDR1 SQVTM and CDR2 ANQGSEA. This CDR3 spans 13 amino acids. CDR3 loop: CSGETGGYTEAFF.

V usage is TRBV14 and J usage is TRBJ1-1. CDR3 length: 16 amino acids. Germline V lookup: CDR1 SGHDN, CDR2 FVKESK. CDR3 sequence reads: CASSQDLGRMNTEAFF.

The V gene is TRBV27, the J gene TRBJ2-3; TCRdb calls TRBD1, which cannot be checked without DNA. Germline V gene lookup returns CDR1 MNHEY and CDR2 SMNVEV (reference sequence). The CDR3 runs 17 residues. CDR3: CASSLGTPDGQGRPQYF.

The rearrangement joins TRBV11-2 to TRBJ2-5; TCRdb indicates TRBD1, and absent DNA this call remains unverified. The CDR3 contains 14 residues. Germline-derived CDR1 and CDR2 are SGHAT and FQNNGV. The CDR3: CASSGDREQETQYF.

The chain joins TRBV11-1 to TRBJ2-1; TCRdb designates TRBD2, a call that cannot be tested without DNA. This CDR3 has 14 residues. Germline CDR1 SGHAT, CDR2 FQDESV (reference sequence). CDR3: CASRPIGTYNEQFF.

The chain is built from TRBV28 and TRBJ2-6. The CDR3 is 15 residues long. Germline assignment: CDR1 MDHEN and CDR2 SYDVKM. The CDR3 loop is CASSPYTAGANVLTF.

This CDR3 is CSVVRQGESGYTF. The chain links TRBV29-1 to TRBJ1-2; TCRdb outputs TRBD1, but without DNA this stays unchecked. The CDR3 covers 13 residues. Germline CDR1 is SQVTM and CDR2 is ANQGSEA.

The rearrangement uses TRBV29-1 and TRBJ2-7; the D gene TCRdb calls, TRBD1, cannot be checked with no DNA. CDR1 is SQVTM and CDR2 is ANQGSEA in the germline V gene. This CDR3 is 13 amino acids long. The CDR3 loop is CSVERPGAYEQYF.

The chain links TRBV28 to TRBJ2-7; no DNA is available, so the TRBD1 call from TCRdb remains unchecked. CDR3 size: 17 residues. CDR1 MDHEN and CDR2 SYDVKM come from the germline V gene. CDR3: CASSLSMGQGFTYEQYF.

The J gene is TRBJ1-4, the V gene TRBV7-9; no DNA is available, so the TRBD1 call from TCRdb remains unchecked. This CDR3 contains 15 residues. Germline lookup yields CDR1 SEHNR and CDR2 FQNEAQ (reference sequence). The CDR3: CASSFTTGTEGKLFF. The entire variable domain, with the rest obtained from reference TRBV7-9 and TRBJ1-4, is as follows: DTGVSQNPRHKITKRGQNVTFRCDPISEHNRLYWYRQTLGQGPEFLTYFQNEAQLEKSRLLSDRFSAERPKGSFSTLEIQRTEQGDSAMYLCASSFTTGTEGKLFFGSGTQLSVL.

The chain recombines TRBV4-1 with TRBJ2-7; TCRdb's D call of TRBD2 is untestable without DNA. The germline CDR1 and CDR2 sequences are MGHRA and YSYEKL. The CDR3 has 17 residues. The CDR3 protein is CASSQGGGGLAGYEQYF.

The chain carries TRBV4-3 and TRBJ1-5. The germline V gene has CDR1 LGHNA and CDR2 YSLEER. The CDR3 is 16 residues long. The CDR3 is CASSQDRFSSNQPQHF.

This chain connects TRBV6-5 to TRBJ2-3; there is no DNA to check the TCRdb D call of TRBD2. CDR1 MNHEY and CDR2 SVGAGI come from the germline V gene. The CDR3 is 14 residues long. CDR3 in amino acids: CASSASTSTDTQYF.